The 10 T cell receptor beta chains in this list originate from one sample, sequenced in a study of shared clonotypes between healthy human individuals (dated by TCRdb to the early 2020s). CD8 naive samples consisted of CD45RO-negative cells that were positively selected for CCR7, yielding a CD45RA+CCR7+ population without TemRA cells. Receptors were amplified or captured by the immunoSEQ multiplex PCR assay. Held by TCRdb, this immuneACCESS table contains in-frame sequences only and omits some clones. Under half of the omission traces to an unresolved V gene where checked; the cause of the rest is unknown. A total of millions of clones appear in this sample, over 85% of them only once. The ten largest account for 1.1% of the sample. Sequencing was performed on naive CD8+ T cells sorted from blood. The cell subset or site tag for this specimen amounts to: CD45RA+CCR7+. The receptors were gathered from a man aged 18-30 years in good health.

The chain joins TRBV6-1 to TRBJ2-7; no clear D. The V and J ends lost 8 bases and 4 bases respectively, with 6 bases between them. The CDR3 contains 10 residues. CDR1 is MNHNS, CDR2 SASEGT, per germline. The CDR3 loop is CASYGYEQYF. For the CDR3, the DNA is TGTGCCAGCTATGGGTACGAGCAGTACTTC.

The gene calls are TRBV7-2 and TRBJ1-6; D remains ambiguous. This CDR3 has 17 amino acids. From germline, CDR1 is SGHTA and CDR2 FQGNSA. Trimming stripped 0 bases from V and 0 bases from J, with 9 bases between. The chain's CDR3 is CASSLASASSYNSPLHF. The CDR3 DNA reads TGTGCCAGCAGCTTAGCGAGTGCGAGCTCCTATAATTCACCCCTCCACTTT.

The chain links TRBV9 to TRBJ2-5; 11 bases align to TRBD1. V gave up 0 bases and J gave up 5 bases; unmatched junction bases: 3. The length of the CDR3 is 15 residues. CDR1 is SGDLS and CDR2 is YYNGEE in the germline V gene. The CDR3 loop reads CASSVDRTGGETQYF. As DNA, the CDR3 is TGTGCCAGCAGCGTAGATCGGACAGGGGGCGAGACCCAGTACTTC.

V gene TRBV9 combines with J gene TRBJ2-1; D gene ambiguous. The CDR3 contains 15 residues. Germline V gene data show CDR1 as SGDLS and CDR2 as YYNGEE. V was shortened by 0 bases and J by 1 base, with 8 bases between the two germline ends. The CDR3: CASSVGTVSYNEQFF. CDR3 DNA: TGTGCCAGCAGCGTAGGAACAGTATCCTACAATGAGCAGTTCTTC.

This clone occurred a few times. The J gene is TRBJ2-7, the V gene TRBV30; 8 nucleotides align to TRBD1. The CDR3 totals 12 residues. Per the germline V gene, CDR1 is GTSNPN and CDR2 is SVGIG (reference sequence). V shed 2 bases and J 4 bases; nucleotides not matched to a gene: 1. For the CDR3, the DNA is TGTGCCTGGAGTTACAGGGGGTACGAGCAGTACTTC. This codes for CAWSYRGYEQYF.

V usage is TRBV6-1 and J usage is TRBJ2-7; no clear D gene. Looked up from germline, CDR1 is MNHNS and CDR2 is SASEGT. This CDR3 is 14 amino acids long. V was pared by 3 bases and J by 2 bases, with 11 bases between. The CDR3 spells CASSEWTDPYEQYF. The CDR3 DNA is TGTGCCAGCAGTGAGTGGACGGATCCCTACGAGCAGTACTTC.

The chain links TRBV5-1 to TRBJ2-5; the match to TRBD2 covers 11 bases. The V gene's germline CDR1 is SGHRS and CDR2 YFSETQ. The trim removed 4 bases at V and 3 bases at J, leaving 2 bases unmatched. CDR3 length equals 14 residues. This CDR3 is CASSTGLAEETQYF. The DNA for the CDR3 is TGCGCCAGCAGCACGGGACTAGCGGAAGAGACCCAGTACTTC.

This chain links TRBV28 with TRBJ2-3; 13 nucleotides line up with TRBD2. The CDR3 is 16 residues long. In germline, CDR1 is MDHEN, CDR2 SYDVKM. The J segment lost 2 bases and the V segment lost 4 bases, leaving 3 bases of the junction unmatched. CDR3 DNA sequence: TGTGCCAGCAGTTGGACTAGCGGGGGAGACACAGATACGCAGTATTTT. Translated: CASSWTSGGDTDTQYF.

The chain employs TRBV7-9 and TRBJ2-1, with 8 bases aligning to TRBD2. This CDR3 has 12 residues. Trimming removed 4 bases from V and 8 bases from J; junction bases left unmatched: 1. Germline V gene sequence: CDR1 SEHNR, CDR2 FQNEAQ (reference sequence). The CDR3 loop reads CASSWTSYEQFF. CDR3 nucleotides: TGTGCCAGCAGCTGGACTAGCTATGAGCAGTTCTTC.

This chain uses TRBV13 with TRBJ2-7, with 9 bases aligning to TRBD1. Germline loops: CDR1 PRHDT, CDR2 FYEKMQ (reference sequence). V dropped 0 bases and J dropped 7; count of bases not matched to a gene: 10. There are 16 residues in the CDR3. Here the CDR3 reads CASSLGARDRVWEQYF. CDR3 coding DNA: TGTGCCAGCAGCTTAGGCGCCCGGGACAGGGTGTGGGAGCAGTACTTC.